This TCR beta chain was captured by sequencing in a study of regulatory dendritic cells for organ transplantation. Overall study findings and caveats: The authors noted considerable between-person heterogeneity in alloreactive memory CD8+ cells.

Only in-frame clones appear in the TCRdb table, and some are missing; sequencing was by immunoSEQ multiplex PCR. The data show 25,000 to 35,000 clones, almost 80% seen once. The CDR3 is 14 amino acids. The germline gives CDR1 SGHTA, CDR2 FQGNSA. V gave up 3 bases and J gave up 6 bases; unmatched junction bases: 4. In regard to this clone: Its antigen remains unknown.

The TCR comes from a human donor in good health. Sequencing used memory CD4+ T cells from blood. The subset is: CD45RO+ memory T cells. J is TRBJ2-1 and V is TRBV7-2, with TRBD2 identical over 8 bases. The DNA of the CDR3 is TGTGCCAGCAGCTTCCGGGGGGGCCGCAATGAGCAGTTCTTC. Encoded protein: CASSFRGGRNEQFF.